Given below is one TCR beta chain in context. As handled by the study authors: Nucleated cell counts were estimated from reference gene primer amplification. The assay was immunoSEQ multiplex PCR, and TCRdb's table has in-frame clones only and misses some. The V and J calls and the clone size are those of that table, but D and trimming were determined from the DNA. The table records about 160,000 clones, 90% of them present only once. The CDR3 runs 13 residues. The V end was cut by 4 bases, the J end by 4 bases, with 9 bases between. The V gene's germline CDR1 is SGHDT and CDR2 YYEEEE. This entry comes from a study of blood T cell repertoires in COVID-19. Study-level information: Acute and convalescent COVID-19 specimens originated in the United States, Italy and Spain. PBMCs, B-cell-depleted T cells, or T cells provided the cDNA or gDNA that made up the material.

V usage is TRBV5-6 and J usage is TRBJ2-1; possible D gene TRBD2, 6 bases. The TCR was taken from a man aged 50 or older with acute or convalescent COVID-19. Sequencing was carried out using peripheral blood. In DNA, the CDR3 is TGTGCCAGCAGCCGGACTACTTACAATGAGCAGTTCTTC. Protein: CASSRTTYNEQFF.